This T cell receptor (beta chain) was observed in a study of T cell responses to AZD1222 COVID-19 vaccine. Libraries were prepared by immunoSEQ multiplex PCR; TCRdb keeps only in-frame clonotypes and omits some of them. Of roughly 100,000 clones listed, roughly nine tenths are singletons. Regarding the study as a whole: Rises in breadth and depth of Spike-specific TCRs came after two AZD1222 doses. The CD4 TCRs associated with vaccination extended across spike and predominated at 160-218 and 743-854. Clonal diversity may have been underestimated, and the donors were mostly white British, with more females than males. Only a handful of AZD1222 recipients tested seropositive at baseline.

Details on this clone: Antigen unknown.

This CDR3 contains 15 residues. Germline trimming cut 5 bases from V and 7 bases from J; bases unmatched to any gene: 5. CDR1 is MNHEY and CDR2 is SMNVEV in the germline V gene (reference sequence). Here the sequenced sample was peripheral blood, taken on day 0 of AZD1222 vaccination. This receptor was obtained from an adult in good health. The J gene is TRBJ1-6, the V gene TRBV27; 10 nucleotides align to TRBD1. CDR3 region: CASSRQGARNSPLHF. DNA of the CDR3: TGTGCCAGCAGTCGACAGGGGGCGAGAAATTCACCCCTCCACTTT.